Listed below are T cell receptor beta chains from one sample, sequenced in a study of OX40 agonist ivuxolimab in advanced cancers. Assay: immunoSEQ multiplex PCR; the TCRdb copy retains only in-frame clones and omits some. The sample includes 70,000 to 75,000 clones, around 80% of them seen just once. The starting material was CD4+ or CD8+ T cells sorted from blood, obtained in a trial of the OX40 agonist ivuxolimab. The receptors originated from an adult with an advanced solid tumor such as melanoma, head and neck, liver or kidney cancer. Both conserved end residues are part of each CDR3. A D gene is named only where the DNA matches it firmly. Clone sizes are given selectively: once, few, many, or a class where the clone is expanded.

j_call d_call v_call clone_size cdr3_aa cdr3_nt
TRBJ1-2 TRBD1 TRBV7-2 - CASSFSRTGSGYTF TGTGCCAGCAGCTTCTCCCGGACAGGGTCAGGCTACACCTTC
TRBJ1-2 - TRBV7-2 - CASSLLGPPNYGYTF TGTGCCAGCAGCTTACTCGGGCCCCCCAACTATGGCTACACCTTC
TRBJ1-6 - TRBV6-5 once CASNKGFLERSPLHF TGTGCCAGCAACAAAGGGTTCCTTGAGAGGTCACCCCTCCACTTT
TRBJ2-3 TRBD2 TRBV11-2 - CASSSPRLAGGRTDTQYF TGTGCCAGCAGTTCGCCCCGACTAGCGGGCGGTCGCACAGATACGCAGTATTTT
TRBJ1-1 - TRBV20-1 - CSARRFGEAFF TGCAGTGCTAGGAGGTTTGGCGAAGCTTTCTTT
TRBJ1-3 - TRBV5-6 - CASSLARDSGNTIYF TGTGCCAGCAGCTTGGCCAGGGATTCGGGAAACACCATATATTTT
TRBJ1-6 - TRBV2 - CASSVDSTRRHSPLHF TGTGCCAGCTCGGTTGACAGTACGAGACGCCATTCACCCCTCCACTTT
TRBJ1-1 - TRBV18 - CASSPTGEENTEAFF TGTGCCAGCTCACCGACTGGCGAAGAGAACACTGAAGCTTTCTTT
TRBJ2-1 - TRBV5-1 - CASSWGTLGGNEQFF TGCGCCAGCAGCTGGGGGACCCTAGGAGGGAATGAGCAGTTCTTC
TRBJ1-6 - TRBV6-6 - CASSLRTARGSPLHF TGTGCCAGCAGTCTCAGGACGGCTAGGGGTTCACCCCTCCACTTT